This T cell receptor (beta chain) was sequenced during a study of blood T cell repertoires in COVID-19. Trimming at V came to 0 bases and at J to 1 base, leaving 3 bases not matched to a gene. The CDR3 is made up of 15 amino acids. CDR1 and CDR2 (germline): SGHDT, YYEEEE. Profiling relied on immunoSEQ multiplex PCR, and the TCRdb table lists in-frame clones only, not all of them. This sample has about 220,000 clones; about 86% occur once, and the top ten carry roughly 1.3%. The gene calls are TRBV5-6 and TRBJ2-5; 7 positions agree with TRBD1. The TCR sequence derives from a woman aged 40 to 50 with acute COVID-19. The sequenced sample was PBMCs or T cells enriched from blood (not recorded which). The CDR3 here is CASSLVDRSQETQYF. In DNA, the CDR3 is TGTGCCAGCAGCTTGGTGGACAGGTCCCAAGAGACCCAGTACTTC.